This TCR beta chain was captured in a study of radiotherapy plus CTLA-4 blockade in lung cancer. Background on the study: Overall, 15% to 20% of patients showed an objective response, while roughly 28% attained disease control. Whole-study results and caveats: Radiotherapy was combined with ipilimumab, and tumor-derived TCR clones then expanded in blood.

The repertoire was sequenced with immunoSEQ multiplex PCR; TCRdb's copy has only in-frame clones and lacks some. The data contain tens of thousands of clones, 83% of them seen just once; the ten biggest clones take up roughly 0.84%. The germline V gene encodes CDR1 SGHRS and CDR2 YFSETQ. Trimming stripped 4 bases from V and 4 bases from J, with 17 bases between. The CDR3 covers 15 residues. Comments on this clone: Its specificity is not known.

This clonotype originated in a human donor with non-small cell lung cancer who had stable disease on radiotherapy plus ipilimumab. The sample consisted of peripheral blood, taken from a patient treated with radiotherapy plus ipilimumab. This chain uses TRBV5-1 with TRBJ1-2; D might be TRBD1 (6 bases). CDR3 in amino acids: CASSRPSGGGYGYTF. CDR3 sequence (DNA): TGCGCCAGCAGCCGCCCTTCGGGGGGCGGCTATGGCTACACCTTC.